A selection of T cell receptor beta chains follows, all from one sample in a study of T cells in Graves' hyperthyroidism and ophthalmopathy. TCRdb itself ran the multiplex PCR reads through MiXCR, one entry per CDR3 protein. In the table there are about 410,000 distinct CDR3 sequences, 14% of which are singletons. Sequencing was carried out using blood. These receptors were obtained from a woman aged 25-40 years with Graves' ophthalmopathy. Each CDR3 is given with its conserved first and last residue. The order of the fields is J gene, V gene, D gene, clone size, CDR3 protein, CDR3 DNA. A D gene is named only where the DNA matches it firmly. Size tells how often a clone was seen (once, few, many) or the class of an expanded clone, and some rows leave it out.

J gene: TRBJ1-5
V gene: TRBV20-1
D gene: TRBD1
clone size: many
CDR3 protein: CSARGGDRQGALIQDQPQHF
CDR3 DNA: TGCAGTGCTAGAGGGGGGGATAGACAGGGGGCCCTCATACAGGATCAGCCCCAGCATTTT

J gene: TRBJ2-5
V gene: TRBV11-2
D gene: -
clone size: -
CDR3 protein: CASSPGVRDLETQYF
CDR3 DNA: TGTGCCAGCAGCCCCGGGGTTCGGGACCTAGAGACCCAGTACTTC

J gene: TRBJ2-3
V gene: TRBV6-1
D gene: -
clone size: many
CDR3 protein: CASSYRAYTDTQYF
CDR3 DNA: TGTGCCAGCAGTTACAGGGCTTACACAGATACGCAGTATTTT

J gene: TRBJ2-6
V gene: TRBV30
D gene: -
clone size: many
CDR3 protein: CAWISRRGANVLTF
CDR3 DNA: TGTGCCTGGATATCCAGGAGGGGGGCCAACGTCCTGACTTTC

J gene: TRBJ1-5
V gene: TRBV6-1
D gene: TRBD1
clone size: many
CDR3 protein: CASIGRGTNQPQHF
CDR3 DNA: TGTGCCAGCATTGGCAGGGGGACCAATCAGCCCCAGCATTTT

J gene: TRBJ2-2
V gene: TRBV11-2
D gene: TRBD2
clone size: many
CDR3 protein: CASSLVDVAGVLTGELFF
CDR3 DNA: TGTGCCAGCAGCTTAGTTGACGTTGCGGGGGTGCTCACCGGGGAGCTGTTTTTT

J gene: TRBJ2-7
V gene: TRBV6-1
D gene: TRBD2
clone size: many
CDR3 protein: CASGLGTSGPYEQYF
CDR3 DNA: TGTGCCAGCGGCCTCGGGACTAGCGGCCCCTACGAGCAGTACTTC

J gene: TRBJ1-5
V gene: TRBV20-1
D gene: -
clone size: many
CDR3 protein: CSAGRGNQPQHF
CDR3 DNA: TGCAGTGCAGGCAGGGGCAATCAGCCCCAGCATTTT

J gene: TRBJ2-1
V gene: TRBV3-1
D gene: TRBD1
clone size: many
CDR3 protein: CASSPWTGGDEQFF
CDR3 DNA: TGTGCCAGCAGCCCCTGGACAGGGGGCGATGAGCAGTTCTTC

J gene: TRBJ2-2
V gene: TRBV18
D gene: -
clone size: many
CDR3 protein: CASSPDTPNTGELFF
CDR3 DNA: TGTGCCAGCTCACCAGACACCCCGAACACCGGGGAGCTGTTTTTT

J gene: TRBJ1-6
V gene: TRBV20-1
D gene: -
clone size: few
CDR3 protein: CAHSLRGGNSPLHF
CDR3 DNA: TGCGCCCATAGCTTGCGGGGTGGTAATTCACCCCTCCACTTT

J gene: TRBJ2-2
V gene: TRBV12-3/TRBV12-4
D gene: -
clone size: many
CDR3 protein: CASSWGRGGGELFF
CDR3 DNA: TGTGCCAGCAGTTGGGGCAGGGGTGGCGGGGAGCTGTTTTTT

J gene: TRBJ2-3
V gene: TRBV2
D gene: -
clone size: many
CDR3 protein: CASSVRDADTQYF
CDR3 DNA: TGTGCCAGCAGTGTAAGGGACGCAGATACGCAGTATTTT

J gene: TRBJ2-1
V gene: TRBV6-1
D gene: -
clone size: few
CDR3 protein: CASMKYNEQFF
CDR3 DNA: TGTGCCAGCATGAAGTACAATGAGCAGTTCTTC

J gene: TRBJ2-2
V gene: TRBV29-1
D gene: TRBD2
clone size: many
CDR3 protein: CSVVRGDRNTGELFF
CDR3 DNA: TGCAGCGTTGTGCGGGGGGATCGGAACACCGGGGAGCTGTTTTTT

J gene: TRBJ1-2
V gene: TRBV28
D gene: TRBD1
clone size: many
CDR3 protein: CAGATGEIDGYTF
CDR3 DNA: TGTGCCGGTGCCACAGGGGAAATCGATGGCTACACCTTC

J gene: TRBJ1-2
V gene: TRBV19
D gene: -
clone size: -
CDR3 protein: CASSKSSGVPEYGYIF
CDR3 DNA: TGTGCCAGTAGTAAGTCTTCCGGGGTCCCGGAATATGGCTACATCTTC

J gene: TRBJ1-5
V gene: TRBV18
D gene: TRBD1
clone size: many
CDR3 protein: CASSPLTGNQPQHF
CDR3 DNA: TGTGCCAGCTCACCGCTGACAGGGAATCAGCCCCAGCATTTT

J gene: TRBJ1-2
V gene: TRBV15
D gene: -
clone size: many
CDR3 protein: CATSRDTSGYTF
CDR3 DNA: TGTGCCACCAGCAGAGACACAAGTGGCTACACCTTC

J gene: TRBJ2-5
V gene: TRBV20-1
D gene: -
clone size: many
CDR3 protein: CSAPLPGFPETQYF
CDR3 DNA: TGCAGTGCTCCGTTGCCAGGTTTCCCAGAGACCCAGTACTTC

J gene: TRBJ1-3
V gene: TRBV2
D gene: -
clone size: many
CDR3 protein: CASSRSAGTGNTIYF
CDR3 DNA: TGTGCCAGCTCTAGGTCTGCAGGGACTGGAAACACCATATATTTT

J gene: TRBJ1-4
V gene: TRBV6-1
D gene: -
clone size: few
CDR3 protein: CASTQDGQGRRMFTNEKLFF
CDR3 DNA: TGTGCCAGCACCCAAGATGGCCAGGGGAGAAGGATGTTCACTAATGAAAAACTGTTTTTT

J gene: TRBJ1-2
V gene: TRBV18
D gene: TRBD1
clone size: many
CDR3 protein: CASSPPKTGTGFYGYTF
CDR3 DNA: TGTGCCAGCTCACCACCGAAAACCGGGACAGGGTTCTATGGCTACACCTTC

J gene: TRBJ1-1
V gene: TRBV27
D gene: TRBD1
clone size: many
CDR3 protein: CASSLSGGWTEAFF
CDR3 DNA: TGTGCCAGCAGTTTATCAGGGGGCTGGACTGAAGCTTTCTTT

J gene: TRBJ2-5
V gene: TRBV15
D gene: -
clone size: many
CDR3 protein: CATSTIRRETQYF
CDR3 DNA: TGTGCCACCAGCACGATTCGAAGGGAGACCCAGTACTTC

J gene: TRBJ2-2
V gene: TRBV7-7
D gene: TRBD2
clone size: -
CDR3 protein: CASSLGGGARNTGELFF
CDR3 DNA: TGTGCTAGCAGCTTAGGCGGGGGGGCCCGGAACACCGGGGAGCTGTTTTTT

J gene: TRBJ2-2
V gene: TRBV4-2
D gene: TRBD1
clone size: -
CDR3 protein: CACGRGGTGGTGELFF
CDR3 DNA: TGTGCCTGTGGGCGGGGGGGGACAGGGGGCACCGGGGAGCTGTTTTTT

J gene: TRBJ1-1
V gene: TRBV28
D gene: -
clone size: many
CDR3 protein: CASSYHRALTEAFF
CDR3 DNA: TGTGCCAGCAGTTACCACAGGGCCCTCACTGAAGCTTTCTTT

J gene: TRBJ2-7
V gene: TRBV5-6
D gene: TRBD1
clone size: many
CDR3 protein: CASSVGQGQTYEQYF
CDR3 DNA: TGTGCCAGCAGCGTAGGACAGGGACAAACCTACGAGCAGTACTTC

J gene: TRBJ2-3
V gene: TRBV7-9
D gene: -
clone size: many
CDR3 protein: CASRSGGAADTQYF
CDR3 DNA: TGTGCCAGCAGGAGTGGGGGGGCGGCAGATACGCAGTATTTT

J gene: TRBJ2-2
V gene: TRBV6-5
D gene: -
clone size: many
CDR3 protein: CASSYSLAFTGELFF
CDR3 DNA: TGTGCCAGCAGTTACTCGCTGGCATTCACCGGGGAGCTGTTTTTT

J gene: TRBJ2-7
V gene: TRBV27
D gene: -
clone size: many
CDR3 protein: CASSLSVDSSSYEQYF
CDR3 DNA: TGTGCCAGCAGTTTATCGGTGGACTCGAGCTCCTACGAGCAGTACTTC

J gene: TRBJ2-2
V gene: TRBV5-1
D gene: TRBD2
clone size: many
CDR3 protein: CASSRTGTSGGLSNTGELFF
CDR3 DNA: TGCGCCAGCAGCAGGACCGGGACTAGCGGGGGCCTGTCGAACACCGGGGAGCTGTTTTTT

J gene: TRBJ2-3
V gene: TRBV7-8
D gene: -
clone size: many
CDR3 protein: CASSLRGLNTDTQYF
CDR3 DNA: TGTGCCAGCAGCTTACGAGGACTTAACACAGATACGCAGTATTTT

J gene: TRBJ1-1
V gene: TRBV20-1
D gene: -
clone size: many
CDR3 protein: CSASELTSNTEAFF
CDR3 DNA: TGCAGTGCCAGTGAGTTGACCTCGAACACTGAAGCTTTCTTT

J gene: TRBJ2-2
V gene: TRBV18
D gene: -
clone size: many
CDR3 protein: CASYTTSGREGVGELFF
CDR3 DNA: TGTGCCAGCTATACAACCTCGGGGAGAGAGGGAGTCGGGGAGCTGTTTTTT

J gene: TRBJ2-5
V gene: TRBV3-1
D gene: -
clone size: many
CDR3 protein: CASSHEAKETQYF
CDR3 DNA: TGTGCCAGCAGCCATGAGGCGAAAGAGACCCAGTACTTC

J gene: TRBJ1-2
V gene: TRBV14
D gene: -
clone size: few
CDR3 protein: CASSQPGVDYGYTF
CDR3 DNA: TGTGCCAGCAGCCAACCAGGGGTAGACTATGGCTACACCTTC

J gene: TRBJ1-4
V gene: TRBV29-1
D gene: -
clone size: few
CDR3 protein: CSVVGQGGEKLFF
CDR3 DNA: TGCAGCGTTGTTGGGCAGGGAGGCGAAAAACTGTTTTTT

J gene: TRBJ2-1
V gene: TRBV20-1
D gene: -
clone size: -
CDR3 protein: CSARDFSRGLSYNEQFF
CDR3 DNA: TGCAGTGCTAGAGATTTTTCGCGGGGCCTCTCCTACAATGAGCAGTTCTTC

J gene: TRBJ1-3
V gene: TRBV7-2
D gene: -
clone size: many
CDR3 protein: CASSLDTAGNTIYF
CDR3 DNA: TGTGCCAGCAGCTTGGACACCGCTGGAAACACCATATATTTT

J gene: TRBJ1-5
V gene: TRBV24-1
D gene: -
clone size: many
CDR3 protein: CATSDLGGNQPQHF
CDR3 DNA: TGTGCCACCAGTGATTTAGGGGGCAATCAGCCCCAGCATTTT

J gene: TRBJ1-6
V gene: TRBV5-8
D gene: -
clone size: few
CDR3 protein: CASRPTRSDSPLHF
CDR3 DNA: TGTGCCAGCAGGCCCACTAGGAGTGATTCACCCCTCCACTTT

J gene: TRBJ1-1
V gene: TRBV28
D gene: -
clone size: many
CDR3 protein: CASSMDSNTEAFF
CDR3 DNA: TGTGCCAGCAGTATGGACAGCAACACTGAAGCTTTCTTT

J gene: TRBJ1-6
V gene: TRBV7-3
D gene: -
clone size: few
CDR3 protein: CASSLNRGSPLHF
CDR3 DNA: TGTGCCAGCAGCTTAAATCGGGGATCACCCCTCCACTTT